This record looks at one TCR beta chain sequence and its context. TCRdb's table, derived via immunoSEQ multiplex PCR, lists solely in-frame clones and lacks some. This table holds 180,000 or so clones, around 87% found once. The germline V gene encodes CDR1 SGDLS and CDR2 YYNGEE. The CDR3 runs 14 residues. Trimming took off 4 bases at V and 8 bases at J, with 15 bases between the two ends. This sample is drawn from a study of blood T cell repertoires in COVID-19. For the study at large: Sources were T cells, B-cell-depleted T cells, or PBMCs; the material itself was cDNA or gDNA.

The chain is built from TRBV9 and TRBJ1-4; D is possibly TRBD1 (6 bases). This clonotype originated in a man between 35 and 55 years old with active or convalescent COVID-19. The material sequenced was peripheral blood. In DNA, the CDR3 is TGTGCCAGCAGCCGAGATGCCAGGGGCGAAAAACTGTTTTTT. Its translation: CASSRDARGEKLFF.